This T cell receptor (beta chain) derives from a study of regulatory T cells in long-lasting Graves disease. Study in general: Positive TSH receptor antibodies alongside over 5 years of antithyroid drugs were what marked Graves' disease as persistent. Study findings and constraints: Accuracy might have suffered from few samples. With persistent disease, TRBV28, TRBJ1-2 and TRBJ2-5 were the favored segments. Patients with persistent Graves' had lower TCR diversity than newly diagnosed patients.

According to the study, TCR beta libraries were built with iRepertoire HTBI primers and CDR3-region Arm-PCR. Using its own MiXCR run on the multiplex PCR reads, TCRdb lists one record per CDR3 protein. The sample includes fewer than 450,000 distinct CDR3 sequences, less than 25% of them seen just once. The time point was: persistent/refractory GD, antithyroid drugs over 5 years with positive TRAb. The TCR library was prepared using RNA isolated from PBMCs. The CDR3 sequence is 13 residues long. Between the trimmed V and J ends, which lost 4 bases and 4 bases, there was a span of 13 bases. Per the germline V gene, CDR1 is DFQATT and CDR2 is SNEGSKA (reference sequence). This clonotype occurred many times. The antigen remains undetermined.

The V and J genes are TRBV20-1 and TRBJ1-2; D remains ambiguous. The sequencing used peripheral blood mononuclear cells (PBMCs), collected when the disease was refractory, from a patient treated with antithyroid drugs. The origin of this receptor is a female donor with Graves disease. The CDR3: CSANEGDGYGYTF. As DNA, the CDR3 is TGCAGTGCTAACGAGGGTGATGGCTATGGCTACACCTTC.